This T cell receptor beta chain was found in a study of human T cells and chemical hapten exposure. Indicated time point: patch test 1, 2 weeks after DPC sensitization. Indicated treatment: therapeutic diphenylcyclopropenone sensitization with weekly scalp DPC. The germline CDR1 and CDR2 sequences are SGHNT and YYREEE (reference sequence). The CDR3 extends over 12 amino acids. V lost 0 bases and J lost 7, with 5 bases in between. This clonotype was observed many times. TCRdb ran MiXCR on the RACE reads and lists one entry per CDR3 protein. The data hold around 50,000 distinct CDR3 sequences, with about a tenth observed a single time.

The sequence derives from a woman in her thirties or forties with alopecia areata. Some clones in this sample may be carry-over from other donors' samples. The V call is TRBV5-4, the J call TRBJ1-5, with no clear D. Sequences were derived from whole blood, sampled in connection with sensitization to the hapten diphenylcyclopropenone (DPC). The CDR3 loop is CASSLAGQPQHF. As DNA, the CDR3 is TGTGCCAGCAGCTTGGCTGGGCAGCCCCAGCATTTT.